A selection of T cell receptor beta chains follows, all from one sample in a study of CD8 T cells in Susac syndrome. TCRdb processed the immunoSEQ multiplex PCR reads anew with MiXCR; each CDR3 protein has one entry. This table has some 450,000 distinct CDR3 sequences, more than 80% appearing once. Source material: CD8+ T cells from PBMCs. The receptors stem from a human donor with multiple sclerosis. Both conserved end residues are part of each CDR3.

v_gene: TRBV27
CDR3aa: CASSLYPAFEAFF

v_gene: TRBV30
CDR3aa: CAWSRPGASYEQYF

v_gene: TRBV27
CDR3aa: CASSPIAGTASEQFF

v_gene: TRBV20-1
CDR3aa: CSARDPSYGGGYTF

v_gene: TRBV7-9
CDR3aa: CASSFGGSVYEQYF

v_gene: TRBV12-3/TRBV12-4
CDR3aa: CASSLSWGGPYSNQPQHF

v_gene: TRBV5-1
CDR3aa: CASSPGPMATDTQYF

v_gene: TRBV4-1
CDR3aa: CASSQGGGTGKDYGYTF

v_gene: TRBV11-2
CDR3aa: CASSLGYYEQYF

v_gene: TRBV7-8
CDR3aa: CAAGGGKEQFF

v_gene: TRBV6-5
CDR3aa: CASSYFGQGLMDTQYF

v_gene: TRBV12-3/TRBV12-4
CDR3aa: CASSLALLAGAEQYF

v_gene: TRBV10-1
CDR3aa: CASSESAGYEQYF

v_gene: TRBV4-2
CDR3aa: CASSQETRGEDNEQFF

v_gene: TRBV2
CDR3aa: CASSHQGFRVIAFF

v_gene: TRBV5-4
CDR3aa: CASRPDSLSYEQYF

v_gene: TRBV27
CDR3aa: CASSYSGTYEQYF

v_gene: TRBV27
CDR3aa: CASSSLAGGRDTQYF

v_gene: TRBV7-9
CDR3aa: CASRDTATDTQYF

v_gene: TRBV6-5
CDR3aa: CASSYGQAGEQYF

v_gene: TRBV27
CDR3aa: CASSPFSGSSYNEQFF

v_gene: TRBV7-9
CDR3aa: CASSPTSGDSYNEQFF

v_gene: TRBV4-1
CDR3aa: CASSGTGQETQYF

v_gene: TRBV29-1
CDR3aa: CSVRKGLGGELFF

v_gene: TRBV30
CDR3aa: CAWSSLSGYEQYF

v_gene: TRBV29-1
CDR3aa: CSVERPGTDSSGANVLTF

v_gene: TRBV3-1
CDR3aa: CASSQESETQYF

v_gene: TRBV5-1
CDR3aa: CASSLRGDPYEQYF

v_gene: TRBV7-3
CDR3aa: CASSPRGGPPTGELFF

v_gene: TRBV29-1
CDR3aa: CSVIREKAYNEQFF